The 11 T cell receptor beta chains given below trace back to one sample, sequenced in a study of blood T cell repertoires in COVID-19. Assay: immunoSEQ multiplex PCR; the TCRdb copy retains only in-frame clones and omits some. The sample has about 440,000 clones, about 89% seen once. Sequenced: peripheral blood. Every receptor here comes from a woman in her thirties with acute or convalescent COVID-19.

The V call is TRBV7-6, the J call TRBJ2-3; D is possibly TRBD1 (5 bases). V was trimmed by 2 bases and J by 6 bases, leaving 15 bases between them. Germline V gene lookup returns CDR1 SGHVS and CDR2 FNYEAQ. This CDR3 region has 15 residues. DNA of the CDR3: TGTGCCAGCAGCTTAACTCCCAGGGATTCGGATACGCAGTATTTT. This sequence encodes CASSLTPRDSDTQYF.

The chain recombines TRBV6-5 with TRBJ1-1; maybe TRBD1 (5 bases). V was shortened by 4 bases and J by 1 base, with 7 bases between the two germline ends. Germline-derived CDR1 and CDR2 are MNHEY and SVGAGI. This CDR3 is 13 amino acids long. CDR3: CASSFTGNTEAFF. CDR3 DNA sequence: TGTGCCAGCAGTTTTACAGGGAACACTGAAGCTTTCTTT.

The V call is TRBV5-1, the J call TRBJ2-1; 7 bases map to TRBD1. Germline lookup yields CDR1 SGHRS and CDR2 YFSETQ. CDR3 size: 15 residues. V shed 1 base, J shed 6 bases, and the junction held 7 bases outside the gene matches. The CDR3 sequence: CASSLIPGQTNEQFF. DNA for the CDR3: TGCGCCAGCAGCTTGATACCGGGACAGACCAATGAGCAGTTCTTC.

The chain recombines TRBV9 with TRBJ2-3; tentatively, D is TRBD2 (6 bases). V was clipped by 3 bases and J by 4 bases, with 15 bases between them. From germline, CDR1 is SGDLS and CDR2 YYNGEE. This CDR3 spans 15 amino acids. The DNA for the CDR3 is TGTGCCAGCAGCGGAGAGCGGGTTGGCCCAGATACGCAGTATTTT. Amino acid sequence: CASSGERVGPDTQYF.

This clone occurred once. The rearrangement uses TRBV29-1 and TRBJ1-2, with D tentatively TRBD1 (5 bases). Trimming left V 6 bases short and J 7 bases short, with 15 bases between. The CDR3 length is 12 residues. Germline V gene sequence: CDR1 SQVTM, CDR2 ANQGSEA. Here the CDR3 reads CSVSFWGVGYTF. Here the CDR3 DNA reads TGCAGCGTGTCATTTTGGGGGGTTGGCTACACCTTC.

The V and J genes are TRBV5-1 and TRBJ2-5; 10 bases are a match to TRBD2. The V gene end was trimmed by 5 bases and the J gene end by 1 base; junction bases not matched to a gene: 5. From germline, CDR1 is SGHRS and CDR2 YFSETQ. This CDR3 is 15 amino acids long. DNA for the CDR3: TGCGCCAGCAGGGCTAGCGGGGGTGGCCAAGAGACCCAGTACTTC. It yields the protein CASRASGGGQETQYF.

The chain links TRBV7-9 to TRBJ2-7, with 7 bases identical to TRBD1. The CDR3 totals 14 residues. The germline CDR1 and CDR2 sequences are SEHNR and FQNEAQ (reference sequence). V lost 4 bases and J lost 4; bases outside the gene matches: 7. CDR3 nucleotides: TGTGCCAGCAGCTCGGACAGGCCTGGGTACGAGCAGTACTTC. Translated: CASSSDRPGYEQYF.

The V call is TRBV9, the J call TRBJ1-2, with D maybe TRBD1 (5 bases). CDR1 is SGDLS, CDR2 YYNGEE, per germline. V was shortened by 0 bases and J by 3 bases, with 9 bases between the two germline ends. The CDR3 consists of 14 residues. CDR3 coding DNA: TGTGCCAGCAGCGTAGCCCCAGGGTACTATGGCTACACCTTC. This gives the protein CASSVAPGYYGYTF.

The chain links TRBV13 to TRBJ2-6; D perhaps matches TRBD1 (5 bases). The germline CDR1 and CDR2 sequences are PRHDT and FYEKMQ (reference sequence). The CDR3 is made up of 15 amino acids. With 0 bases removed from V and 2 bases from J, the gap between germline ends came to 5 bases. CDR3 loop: CASSLGGPGANVLTF. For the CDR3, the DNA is TGTGCCAGCAGCTTAGGGGGGCCTGGGGCCAACGTCCTGACTTTC.

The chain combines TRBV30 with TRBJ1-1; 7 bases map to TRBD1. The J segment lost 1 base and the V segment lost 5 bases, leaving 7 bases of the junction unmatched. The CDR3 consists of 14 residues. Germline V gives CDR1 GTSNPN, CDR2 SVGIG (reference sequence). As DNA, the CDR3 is TGTGCCTGGGGGGACAGCCTTAAGAACACTGAAGCTTTCTTT. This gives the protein CAWGDSLKNTEAFF. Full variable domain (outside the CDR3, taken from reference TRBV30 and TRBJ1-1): SQTIHQWPATLVQPVGSPLSLECTVEGTSNPNLYWYRQAAGRGLQLLFYSVGIGQISSEVPQNLSASRPQDRQFILSSKKLLLSDSGFYLCAWGDSLKNTEAFFGQGTRLTVV.

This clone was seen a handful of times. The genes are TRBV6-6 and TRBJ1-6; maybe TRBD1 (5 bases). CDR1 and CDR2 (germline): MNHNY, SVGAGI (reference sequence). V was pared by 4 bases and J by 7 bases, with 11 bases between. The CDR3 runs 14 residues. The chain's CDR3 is CASSFGGLNSPLHF. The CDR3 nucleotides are TGTGCCAGCAGTTTTGGGGGGTTGAATTCACCCCTCCACTTT.